Here is one T cell receptor beta chain with its context. Source study methods: Reference gene primer amplification gave nucleated cell count estimates. Measured with immunoSEQ multiplex PCR; TCRdb has only the in-frame clones, and not every one. The D gene and trimming were derived from the DNA, and the V and J assignments and clone size from that table. Counted here are about 150,000 clones, more than 80% occurring once; the ten biggest clones make up about 2%. The entry originates in a study of blood T cell repertoires in COVID-19. About the research overall: Some COVID-19 samples were acute and others convalescent; all came from the United States, Italy and Spain.

V shed 1 base, J shed 3 bases, and the junction held 8 bases outside the gene matches. Per germline, CDR1 LNHDA and CDR2 SQIVND (reference sequence). The CDR3 totals 16 residues. This chain uses TRBV19 with TRBJ2-7; 8 bases match TRBD2. This receptor was obtained from a man aged 65-85 years with acute or convalescent COVID-19. The sequenced sample consisted of peripheral blood. CDR3 sequence: CASSIGTSGGIYEQYF. The CDR3 nucleotides read TGTGCCAGTAGTATAGGTACCAGCGGGGGCATCTACGAGCAGTACTTC.